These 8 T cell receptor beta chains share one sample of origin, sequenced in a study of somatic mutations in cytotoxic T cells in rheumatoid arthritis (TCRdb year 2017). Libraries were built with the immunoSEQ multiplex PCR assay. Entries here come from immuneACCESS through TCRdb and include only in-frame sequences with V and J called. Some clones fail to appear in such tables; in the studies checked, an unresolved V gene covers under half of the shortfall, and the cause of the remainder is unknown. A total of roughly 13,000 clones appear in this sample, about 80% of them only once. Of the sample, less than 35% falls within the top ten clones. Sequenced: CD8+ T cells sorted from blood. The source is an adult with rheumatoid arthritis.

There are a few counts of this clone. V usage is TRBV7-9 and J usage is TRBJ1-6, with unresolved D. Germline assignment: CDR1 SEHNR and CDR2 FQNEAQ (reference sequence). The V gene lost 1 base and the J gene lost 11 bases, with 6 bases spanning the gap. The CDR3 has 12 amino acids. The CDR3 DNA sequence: TGTGCCAGCAGCTTAGAGGCGGCACCCCTCCACTTT. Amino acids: CASSLEAAPLHF.

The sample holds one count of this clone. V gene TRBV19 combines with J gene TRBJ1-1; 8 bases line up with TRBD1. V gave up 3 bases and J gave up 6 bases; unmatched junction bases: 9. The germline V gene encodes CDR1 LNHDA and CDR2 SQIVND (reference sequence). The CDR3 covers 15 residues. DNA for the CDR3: TGTGCCAGTAGTATCGGGACAGGTCCTTTAGCTGAAGCTTTCTTT. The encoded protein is CASSIGTGPLAEAFF.

In DNA form, the CDR3 reads TGTGCCAGCAACAAGAGACCCGGGACAGACAATTCACCCCTCCACTTT. Translation: CASNKRPGTDNSPLHF. The V and J genes are TRBV27 and TRBJ1-6, with 7 bases aligning to TRBD1. The ends lost 7 bases at V and 7 bases at J; junction bases unmatched: 13. The CDR3 consists of 16 residues. Looked up from germline, CDR1 is MNHEY and CDR2 is SMNVEV (reference sequence).

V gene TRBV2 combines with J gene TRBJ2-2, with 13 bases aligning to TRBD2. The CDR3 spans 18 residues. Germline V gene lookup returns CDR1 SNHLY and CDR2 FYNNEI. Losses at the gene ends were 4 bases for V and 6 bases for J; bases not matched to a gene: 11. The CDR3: CASSGPTSGRAGSGELFF. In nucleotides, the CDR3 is TGTGCCAGCAGTGGCCCCACTAGCGGGAGGGCCGGTTCCGGGGAGCTGTTTTTT. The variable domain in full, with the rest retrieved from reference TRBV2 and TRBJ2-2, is EPEVTQTPSHQVTQMGQEVILRCVPISNHLYFYWYRQILGQKVEFLVSFYNNEISEKSEIFDDQFSVERPDGSNFTLKIRSTKLEDSAMYFCASSGPTSGRAGSGELFFGEGSRLTVL.

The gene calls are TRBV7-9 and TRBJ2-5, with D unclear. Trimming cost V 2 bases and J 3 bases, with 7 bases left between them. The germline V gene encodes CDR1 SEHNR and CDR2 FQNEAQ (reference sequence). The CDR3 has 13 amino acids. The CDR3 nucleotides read TGTGCCAGCAGCTTAACTGGCAAAGAGACCCAGTACTTC. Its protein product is CASSLTGKETQYF.

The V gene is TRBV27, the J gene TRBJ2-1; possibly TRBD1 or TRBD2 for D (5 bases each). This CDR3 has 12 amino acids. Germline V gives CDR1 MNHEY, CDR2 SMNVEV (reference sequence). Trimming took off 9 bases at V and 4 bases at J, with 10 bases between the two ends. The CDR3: CASGTSYNEQFF. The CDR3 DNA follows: TGTGCCAGTGGGACGTCTTACAATGAGCAGTTCTTC.

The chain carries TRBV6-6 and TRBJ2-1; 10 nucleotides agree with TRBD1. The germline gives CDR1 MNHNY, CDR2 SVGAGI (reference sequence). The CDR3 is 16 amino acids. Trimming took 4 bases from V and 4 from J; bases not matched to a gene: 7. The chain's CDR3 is CASSSSGQGVYNEQFF. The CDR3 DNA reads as TGTGCCAGCAGTTCCTCCGGACAGGGGGTGTACAATGAGCAGTTCTTC.

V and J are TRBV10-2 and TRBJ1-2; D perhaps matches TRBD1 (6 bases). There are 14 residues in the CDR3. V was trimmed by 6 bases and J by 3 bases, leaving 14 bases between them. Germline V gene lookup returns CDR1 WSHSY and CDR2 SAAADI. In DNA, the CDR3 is TGCGCCAGCAGGAGACAGGCGGGAGACTATGGCTACACCTTC. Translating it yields CASRRQAGDYGYTF.